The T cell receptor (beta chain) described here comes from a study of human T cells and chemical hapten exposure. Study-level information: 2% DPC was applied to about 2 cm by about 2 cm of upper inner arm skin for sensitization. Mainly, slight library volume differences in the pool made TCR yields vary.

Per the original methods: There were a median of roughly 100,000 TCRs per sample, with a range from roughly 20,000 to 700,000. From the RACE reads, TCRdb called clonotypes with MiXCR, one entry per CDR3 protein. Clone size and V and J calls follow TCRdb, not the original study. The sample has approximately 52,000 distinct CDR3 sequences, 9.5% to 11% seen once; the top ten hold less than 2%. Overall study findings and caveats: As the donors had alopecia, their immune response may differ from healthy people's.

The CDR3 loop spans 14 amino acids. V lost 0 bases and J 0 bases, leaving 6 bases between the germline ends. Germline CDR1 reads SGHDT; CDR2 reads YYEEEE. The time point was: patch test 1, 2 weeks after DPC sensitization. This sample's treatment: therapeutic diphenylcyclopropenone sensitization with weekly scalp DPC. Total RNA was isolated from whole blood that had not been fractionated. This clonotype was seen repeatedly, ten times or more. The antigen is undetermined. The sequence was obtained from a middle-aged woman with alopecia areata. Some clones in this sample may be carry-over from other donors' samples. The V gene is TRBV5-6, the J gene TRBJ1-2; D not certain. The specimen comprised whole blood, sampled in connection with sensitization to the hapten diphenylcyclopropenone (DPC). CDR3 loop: CASSLGTPNYGYTF. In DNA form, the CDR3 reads TGTGCCAGCAGCTTGGGGACTCCTAACTATGGCTACACCTTC.